These 27 T cell receptor beta chains share one sample of origin, sequenced in a study of blood T cell repertoires in COVID-19. The method was immunoSEQ multiplex PCR; TCRdb's version includes in-frame clones alone and lacks a portion of them. The table records about 240,000 clones, 81% of them present only once. Sequencing was performed on peripheral blood. Receptor source: an elderly woman with COVID-19, enrolled during active disease.

This clone was recorded a few times. Additional DNA sequences in this sample encode the identical CDR3. CDR3 region: CASSLDSGNEKLFF. In nucleotides, the CDR3 is TGCGCCAGCAGCCTGGACAGCGGGAATGAAAAACTGTTTTTT. The V and J genes are TRBV5-1 and TRBJ1-4; TRBD1 is a possible D gene (6 bases). CDR3 length: 14 residues. Germline assignment: CDR1 SGHRS and CDR2 YFSETQ. Trimming took off 4 bases at V and 5 bases at J, with 12 bases between the two ends.

The chain links TRBV7-2 to TRBJ2-1; maybe TRBD2 (6 bases). CDR1 SGHTA and CDR2 FQGNSA come from the germline V gene. The CDR3 is made up of 14 amino acids. V gave up 5 bases and J gave up 6 bases, with 14 bases separating them. In DNA, the CDR3 is TGTGCCAGCAGCCTAAGACGGGAGACCAATGAGCAGTTCTTC. Its translation is CASSLRRETNEQFF.

The V and J genes are TRBV9 and TRBJ1-6; D might be TRBD1 (5 bases). V lost 3 bases to trimming and J lost 7 bases, with 11 bases between them. The CDR3 is 14 residues long. Germline CDR1 and CDR2: SGDLS and YYNGEE. The CDR3 here is CASSATGGNSPLHF. CDR3 bases: TGTGCCAGCAGCGCCACAGGTGGAAATTCACCCCTCCACTTT.

The V gene is TRBV4-1, the J gene TRBJ1-2, with TRBD1 matching 8 bases. The CDR3 consists of 14 residues. CDR1 and CDR2 (germline): MGHRA, YSYEKL. Trimming cost V 4 bases and J 6 bases; bases outside gene matches: 7. The DNA of the CDR3 is TGCGCCAGCAGCCTTGTGGACAGGGAGGATGGCTACACCTTC. Translating it yields CASSLVDREDGYTF.

This clone has a single count. The chain joins TRBV4-1 to TRBJ2-1, with 14 bases aligning to TRBD2. This CDR3 is built from 17 residues. Germline V CDR1 and CDR2: MGHRA, YSYEKL. V was pared by 0 bases and J by 7 bases, with 5 bases of the junction left unmatched. The CDR3, as DNA: TGCGCCAGCAGCCAAGATCCAAGACTAGCGGGGGGGAATGAGCAGTTCTTC. This sequence encodes CASSQDPRLAGGNEQFF.

Comments on this clone: In this CDR3 the conserved last residue, phenylalanine or tryptophan, is missing, so a read error is likely. It is unclear where the CDR3 begins or ends on the DNA, so no DNA is shown, and the CDR3 is as TCRdb lists it. The gene calls are TRBV18 and TRBJ1-1. With termini counted, the CDR3 has 13 amino acids. Germline V gives CDR1 KGHSH, CDR2 LQKENI. The CDR3 here is CASSPQKAEVTGI.

This clone showed up just a few times. The chain carries TRBV3-1 (or the pseudogene TRBV3-2) and TRBJ1-2, with D perhaps TRBD1 (6 bases). There are 14 residues in the CDR3. Trimming took off 0 bases at V and 4 bases at J, with 9 bases between the two ends. In germline, CDR1 is LGHDT, CDR2 YNNKEL (reference sequence). Here the CDR3 DNA reads TGTGCCAGCAGCCAAGAAGGGGGTCCCTATGGCTACACCTTC. Its protein product is CASSQEGGPYGYTF.

Only a few counts were recorded for this clone. The DNA of the CDR3 is TGCAGCGTGGGGGAGGGAGGCATTCAGTACTTC. It specifies CSVGEGGIQYF. This chain joins TRBV29-1 and TRBJ2-4; TRBD2 aligns across 7 bases. The CDR3 extends over 11 amino acids. Germline trimming cut 6 bases from V and 9 bases from J; bases unmatched to any gene: 5. CDR1 is SQVTM, CDR2 ANQGSEA, per germline.

This chain connects TRBV13 to TRBJ2-1, with 10 bases matching TRBD2. Germline CDR1 is PRHDT and CDR2 is FYEKMQ (reference sequence). J gave up 7 bases and V 3 bases, and 6 bases lay outside the gene matches. The CDR3 extends over 15 amino acids. Here the CDR3 reads CASSFTTSGANEQFF. CDR3 in DNA: TGTGCCAGCAGCTTCACTACTAGCGGGGCGAATGAGCAGTTCTTC.

The chain couples TRBV19 to TRBJ1-3; D is ambiguous. Between the trimmed V and J ends, which lost 4 bases and 0 bases, there was a span of 10 bases. Germline V gives CDR1 LNHDA, CDR2 SQIVND (reference sequence). CDR3 length: 15 residues. CDR3 nucleotides: TGTGCCAGTAGTACTGACACCAACTCTGGAAACACCATATATTTT. This encodes CASSTDTNSGNTIYF.

The chain joins TRBV2 to TRBJ2-2; D possibly corresponds to TRBD2 (7 bases). Per the germline V gene, CDR1 is SNHLY and CDR2 is FYNNEI. The CDR3 runs to 16 residues. Trimming shortened V by 1 base and J by 7 bases, and 16 bases separated the two germline ends. The CDR3 sequence: CASSEGEAGAGGELFF. Written as DNA, the CDR3 is TGTGCCAGCAGTGAAGGCGAGGCGGGGGCCGGCGGGGAGCTGTTTTTT.

This clone is a singleton in its sample. The gene calls are TRBV13 and TRBJ1-1, with a tentative D call TRBD1 (6 bases). This CDR3 is built from 15 residues. V was clipped by 2 bases and J by 4 bases, with 14 bases between them. From germline, CDR1 is PRHDT and CDR2 FYEKMQ (reference sequence). CDR3 protein: CASSLSGGGGTEAFF. In DNA form, the CDR3 reads TGTGCCAGCAGCTTATCCGGGGGCGGGGGCACTGAAGCTTTCTTT. Complete variable domain (other parts from reference TRBV13 and TRBJ1-1): AAGVIQSPRHLIKEKRETATLKCYPIPRHDTVYWYQQGPGQDPQFLISFYEKMQSDKGSIPDRFSAQQFSDYHSELNMSSLELGDSALYFCASSLSGGGGTEAFFGQGTRLTVV.

This clone was seen only a few times. V is TRBV5-1 and J is TRBJ1-1; D is possibly TRBD1 (5 bases). CDR1 is SGHRS, CDR2 YFSETQ, per germline. V lost 1 base and J lost 1, with 17 bases in between. This CDR3 comprises 17 residues. CDR3 loop: CASSLRYRGSPNTEAFF. CDR3 bases: TGCGCCAGCAGCTTGAGGTATCGGGGGTCGCCGAACACTGAAGCTTTCTTT.

This sequence joins TRBV19 and TRBJ2-7; 15 nucleotides match TRBD2. Germline CDR1 and CDR2: LNHDA and SQIVND (reference sequence). V was clipped by 4 bases and J by 1 base; unmatched bases: 2. This CDR3 spans 16 amino acids. The CDR3 nucleotides are TGTGCCAGTAGTACCGGGACTAGCGGGAGGTCCTACGAGCAGTACTTC. As protein: CASSTGTSGRSYEQYF.

The V gene is TRBV6-5, the J gene TRBJ1-1; 9 nucleotides agree with TRBD1. This CDR3 is built from 13 residues. The trim removed 10 bases at V and 5 bases at J, leaving 8 bases unmatched. The germline V gene encodes CDR1 MNHEY and CDR2 SVGAGI. For the CDR3, the DNA is TGTGCCATCATGGGACAGGGTAGAACTGAAGCTTTCTTT. Its protein product is CAIMGQGRTEAFF.

The chain is built from TRBV10-3 and TRBJ1-1, with 7 bases that match TRBD1. Germline CDR1 is ENHRY and CDR2 is SYGVKD. CDR3 length equals 15 residues. The J segment lost 5 bases and the V segment lost 2 bases, leaving 8 bases of the junction unmatched. CDR3 coding DNA: TGTGCCATCAGTGAGACAGGGGAGTTAGTTACTGAAGCTTTCTTT. Translation: CAISETGELVTEAFF.

The gene calls are TRBV7-3 and TRBJ1-1; D is perhaps TRBD1 (5 bases). The germline V and J ends were trimmed by 1 base and 4 bases, with 13 bases remaining between them. The CDR3 extends over 15 amino acids. Germline assignment: CDR1 SGHTA and CDR2 FQGTGA. The CDR3 bases are TGTGCCAGCAGCTTAATGGGGGGAATTCCCACTGAAGCTTTCTTT. Encoded protein: CASSLMGGIPTEAFF. The full variable domain, rest sourced from reference TRBV7-3 and TRBJ1-1, is GAGVSQTPSNKVTEKGKYVELRCDPISGHTALYWYRQSLGQGPEFLIYFQGTGAADDSGLPNDRFFAVRPEGSVSTLKIQRTERGDSAVYLCASSLMGGIPTEAFFGQGTRLTVV.

In its sample, this clone was seen once. The chain couples TRBV30 to TRBJ1-4; D is ambiguous. The ends were cut back, 3 bases at V and 3 bases at J, with 8 bases in the middle. This CDR3 is built from 13 residues. Per germline, CDR1 GTSNPN and CDR2 SVGIG (reference sequence). The CDR3 region is CAWRGRANEKLFF. CDR3 DNA sequence: TGTGCCTGGAGGGGGAGGGCTAATGAAAAACTGTTTTTT.

In nucleotides, the CDR3 is TGCGCCAGCAGCTTGGGCGACAGGGCTGCCCAGCATTTT. Translated, it gives CASSLGDRAAQHF. This rearrangement joins TRBV5-1 to TRBJ1-5; TRBD1 agrees at 7 bases. V shed 0 bases, J shed 11 bases, and the junction held 5 bases outside the gene matches. The CDR3 extends over 13 amino acids. The V gene's germline CDR1 is SGHRS and CDR2 YFSETQ.

Of note for this clone: The germline gene is not matched at one end of the junction; a read error may be the cause. The chain couples TRBV7-7 to TRBJ2-5, with D perhaps matching TRBD2 (5 bases). CDR1 and CDR2 (germline): SSHAT, FNYEAQ (reference sequence). The CDR3 length is 13 residues. CDR3 coding DNA: TGTGCTAGCAGCTTAGGAGGTATCGAGACCCAGTACTTC. Protein product: CASSLGGIETQYF.

The chain links TRBV7-2 to TRBJ1-5; unclear D gene. V gave up 2 bases and J gave up 4 bases, with 6 bases separating them. The germline CDR1 and CDR2 sequences are SGHTA and FQGNSA. The CDR3 totals 13 residues. The CDR3 region is CASSLNLNQPQHF. Written as DNA, the CDR3 is TGTGCCAGCAGCTTAAATCTTAATCAGCCCCAGCATTTT.

Written as DNA, the CDR3 is TGTGCCAGCAGCCAAGTGGGGGGGCCCCAAGAGACCCAGTACTTC. Protein product: CASSQVGGPQETQYF. This chain uses TRBV3-1 (or the pseudogene TRBV3-2) with TRBJ2-5, with D possibly being TRBD2 (7 bases). Trimming took off 1 base at V and 1 base at J, with 10 bases between the two ends. CDR1 and CDR2 (germline): LGHDT, YNNKEL (reference sequence). The CDR3 has 15 amino acids.

The chain is built from TRBV27 and TRBJ2-1, with TRBD2 matching 10 bases. The CDR3 extends over 17 amino acids. Unmatched junction bases numbered 6, after V lost 1 base and J lost 3 bases. Germline CDR1 is MNHEY and CDR2 is SMNVEV (reference sequence). CDR3 sequence: CASSLWDGTSVYNEQFF. DNA of the CDR3: TGTGCCAGCAGTTTATGGGACGGGACTAGCGTCTACAATGAGCAGTTCTTC.

V gene TRBV7-9 combines with J gene TRBJ2-7, with D tentatively TRBD1 (6 bases). The CDR3 extends over 14 amino acids. V lost 6 bases to trimming and J lost 1 base, with 13 bases between them. The germline gives CDR1 SEHNR, CDR2 FQNEAQ (reference sequence). The CDR3 region is CASSRQVQSYEQYF. The CDR3 DNA follows: TGTGCCAGCAGTAGACAGGTCCAATCCTACGAGCAGTACTTC.

V gene TRBV4-2 combines with J gene TRBJ2-1; 12 bases line up with TRBD2. This CDR3 region has 18 residues. Germline V gene data show CDR1 as LGHNA and CDR2 as YNFKEQ. J was trimmed by 3 bases and V by 1 base; bases with no gene match: 7. The CDR3 DNA sequence: TGTGCCAGCAGCCAAGTGTCGCTGACTAGCGGGAGCTACAATGAGCAGTTCTTC. This translates into CASSQVSLTSGSYNEQFF.

V is TRBV5-1 and J is TRBJ2-7; no firm D call. Germline loops: CDR1 SGHRS, CDR2 YFSETQ. The V gene lost 1 base and the J gene lost 0 bases, with 5 bases spanning the gap. This CDR3 spans 13 amino acids. In DNA form, the CDR3 reads TGCGCCAGCAGCTTGACTTCCTCCTACGAGCAGTACTTC. Translated: CASSLTSSYEQYF.

The V and J genes are TRBV7-6 and TRBJ2-7; maybe TRBD2 (5 bases). Deletions cut 1 base from V and 3 bases from J, with 13 bases between. This CDR3 contains 15 residues. CDR1 and CDR2 from the germline V gene are SGHVS and FNYEAQ. The CDR3 nucleotides read TGTGCCAGCAGCTTAGAACCAGCGGCCGTCTACGAGCAGTACTTC. It translates to CASSLEPAAVYEQYF. Full variable domain (outside the CDR3, taken from reference TRBV7-6 and TRBJ2-7): GAGVSQSPRYKVTKRGQDVALRCDPISGHVSLYWYRQALGQGPEFLTYFNYEAQQDKSGLPNDRFSAERPEGSISTLTIQRTEQRDSAMYRCASSLEPAAVYEQYFGPGTRLTVT.